This T cell receptor beta chain was captured by sequencing in a study of memory CD4+ T cells and cytomegalovirus serostatus. Study context: Healthy Belgian adult donors included about nine CMV-positive and some 25 CMV-negative people. Study-wide findings and caveats: Of 150 to 200 reported CMV TCRbeta sequences, about 67 were found in memory CD4+ repertoires. The CMV-associated TCR signature appears largely within the CD4+ memory repertoire.

Concerning this clone itself: Its antigen is unidentified.

The CDR3 is made up of 16 amino acids. CDR1 is LNHDA, CDR2 SQIVND, per germline (reference sequence). V shed 3 bases, J shed 7 bases, and the junction held 4 bases outside the gene matches. In the source study's methods: After removing out-of-frame reads, over 2 million distinct TCRbeta sequences remained. The method was immunoSEQ multiplex PCR; TCRdb's version includes in-frame clones alone and lacks a portion of them. V and J calls and clone size are given by that table; D and trimming were obtained from the DNA. There are about 64,000 clones in the sample; roughly 80% occur only once, and 0.88% lies in the top ten. The sort gate was single viable CD3+CD4+CD8-CD45RO+ cells for memory CD4+ T cells.

Sequencing was carried out using memory CD4+ T cells from blood. The origin of this receptor is an adult in good health and CMV-seronegative. J is TRBJ2-1 and V is TRBV19; TRBD2 matches at 15 bases. CDR3 DNA: TGTGCCAGTAGTATTGGAGGGACTAGCGGGAGGAATGAGCAGTTCTTC. It specifies CASSIGGTSGRNEQFF.